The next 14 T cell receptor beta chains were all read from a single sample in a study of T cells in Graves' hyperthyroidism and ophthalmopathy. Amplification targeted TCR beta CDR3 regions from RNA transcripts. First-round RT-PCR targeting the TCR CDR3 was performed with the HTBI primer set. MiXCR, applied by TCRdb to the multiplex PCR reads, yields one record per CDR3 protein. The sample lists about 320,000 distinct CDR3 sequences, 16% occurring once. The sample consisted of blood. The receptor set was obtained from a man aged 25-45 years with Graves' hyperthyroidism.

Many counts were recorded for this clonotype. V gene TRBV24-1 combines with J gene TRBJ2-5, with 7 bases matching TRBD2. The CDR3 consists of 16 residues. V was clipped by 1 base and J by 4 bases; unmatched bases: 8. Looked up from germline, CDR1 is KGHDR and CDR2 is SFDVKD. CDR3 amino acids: CATSDFLGGSGETQYF. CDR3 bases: TGTGCCACCAGTGATTTTCTTGGCGGGAGTGGAGAGACCCAGTACTTC.

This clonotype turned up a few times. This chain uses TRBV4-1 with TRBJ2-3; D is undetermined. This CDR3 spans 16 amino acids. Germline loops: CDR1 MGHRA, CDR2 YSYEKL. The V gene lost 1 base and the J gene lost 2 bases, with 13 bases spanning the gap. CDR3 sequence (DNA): TGCGCCAGCAGCCAAGGCGGCAGAGCCTACACAGATACGCAGTATTTT. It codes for CASSQGGRAYTDTQYF.

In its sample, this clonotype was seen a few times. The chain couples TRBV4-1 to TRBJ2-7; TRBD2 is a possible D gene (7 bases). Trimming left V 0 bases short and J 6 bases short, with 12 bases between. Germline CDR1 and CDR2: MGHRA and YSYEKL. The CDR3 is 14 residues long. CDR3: CASSQDSGGREQYF. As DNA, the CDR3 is TGCGCCAGCAGCCAAGATTCGGGGGGCCGCGAGCAGTACTTC.

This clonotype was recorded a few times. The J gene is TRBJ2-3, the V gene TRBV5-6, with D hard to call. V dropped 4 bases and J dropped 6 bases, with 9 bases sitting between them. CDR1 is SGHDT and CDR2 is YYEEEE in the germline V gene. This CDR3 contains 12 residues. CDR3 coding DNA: TGTGCCAGCAGCCAGACCTGGGATACGCAGTATTTT. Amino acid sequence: CASSQTWDTQYF.

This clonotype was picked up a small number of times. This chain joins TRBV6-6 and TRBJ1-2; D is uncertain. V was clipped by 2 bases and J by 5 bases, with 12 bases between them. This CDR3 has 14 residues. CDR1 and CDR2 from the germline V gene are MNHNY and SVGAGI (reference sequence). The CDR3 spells CASSYLRANYGYTF. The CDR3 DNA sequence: TGTGCCAGCAGTTACCTTAGAGCCAATTATGGCTACACCTTC.

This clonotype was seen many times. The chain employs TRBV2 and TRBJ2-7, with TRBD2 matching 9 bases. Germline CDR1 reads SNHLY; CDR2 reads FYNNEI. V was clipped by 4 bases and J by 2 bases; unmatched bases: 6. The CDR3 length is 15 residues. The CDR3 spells CASSGSLAGPYEQYF. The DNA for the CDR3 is TGTGCCAGCAGTGGAAGTCTAGCGGGGCCCTACGAGCAGTACTTC.

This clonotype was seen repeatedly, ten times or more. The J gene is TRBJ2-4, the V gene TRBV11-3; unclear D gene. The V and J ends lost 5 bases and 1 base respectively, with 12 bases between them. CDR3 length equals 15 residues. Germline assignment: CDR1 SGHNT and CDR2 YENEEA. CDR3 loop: CASSPYGLAKNIQYF. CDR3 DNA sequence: TGTGCCAGCAGCCCCTACGGGTTGGCCAAAAACATTCAGTACTTC.

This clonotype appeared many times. The CDR3 loop reads CSVLEAGGAAGELFF. As DNA, the CDR3 is TGCAGCGTACTGGAGGCAGGGGGCGCGGCCGGGGAGCTGTTTTTT. The chain carries TRBV29-1 and TRBJ2-2; 8 bases map to TRBD1. V trimming: 6 bases; J trimming: 6 bases; junction bases outside the gene matches: 12. This CDR3 has 15 amino acids. The V gene's germline CDR1 is SQVTM and CDR2 ANQGSEA.

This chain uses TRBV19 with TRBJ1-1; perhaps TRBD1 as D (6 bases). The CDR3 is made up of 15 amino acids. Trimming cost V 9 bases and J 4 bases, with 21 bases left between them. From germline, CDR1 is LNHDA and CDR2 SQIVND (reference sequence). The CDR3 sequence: CASGLEAGEFTEAFF. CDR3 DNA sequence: TGTGCCAGCGGCCTTGAGGCAGGGGAGTTCACTGAAGCTTTCTTT.

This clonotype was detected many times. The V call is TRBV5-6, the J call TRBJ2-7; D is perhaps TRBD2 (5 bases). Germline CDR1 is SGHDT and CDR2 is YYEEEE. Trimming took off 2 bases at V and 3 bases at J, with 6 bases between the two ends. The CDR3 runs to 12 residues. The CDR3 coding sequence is TGTGCCAGCAGCTTCGGGAACTACGAGCAGTACTTC. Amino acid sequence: CASSFGNYEQYF.

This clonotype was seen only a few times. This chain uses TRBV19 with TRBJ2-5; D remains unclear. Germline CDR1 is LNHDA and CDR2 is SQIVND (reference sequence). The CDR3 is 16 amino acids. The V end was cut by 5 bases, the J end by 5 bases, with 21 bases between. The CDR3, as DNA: TGTGCCAGTAGTCCGTTTAGAGACACGAGTTGGGAGACCCAGTACTTC. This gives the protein CASSPFRDTSWETQYF.

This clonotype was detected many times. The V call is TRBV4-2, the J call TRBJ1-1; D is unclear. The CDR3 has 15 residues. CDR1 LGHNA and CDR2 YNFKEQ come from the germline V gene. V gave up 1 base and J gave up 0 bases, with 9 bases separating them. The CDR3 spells CASSQVEGMNTEAFF. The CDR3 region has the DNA TGTGCCAGCAGCCAAGTTGAGGGAATGAACACTGAAGCTTTCTTT.

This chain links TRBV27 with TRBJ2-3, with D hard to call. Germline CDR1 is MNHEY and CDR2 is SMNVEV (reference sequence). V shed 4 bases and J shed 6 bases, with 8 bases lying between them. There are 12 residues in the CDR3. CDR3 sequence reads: CASSSPLDTQYF. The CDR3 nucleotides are TGTGCCAGCAGTTCCCCTCTCGATACGCAGTATTTT.

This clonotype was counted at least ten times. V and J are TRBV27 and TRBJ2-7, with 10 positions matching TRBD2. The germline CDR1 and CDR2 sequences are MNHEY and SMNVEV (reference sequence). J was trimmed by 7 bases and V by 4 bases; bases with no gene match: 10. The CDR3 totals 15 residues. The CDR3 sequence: CASSYSGRAVREQYF. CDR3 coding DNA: TGTGCCAGCAGTTACAGCGGGAGGGCCGTTCGGGAGCAGTACTTC.